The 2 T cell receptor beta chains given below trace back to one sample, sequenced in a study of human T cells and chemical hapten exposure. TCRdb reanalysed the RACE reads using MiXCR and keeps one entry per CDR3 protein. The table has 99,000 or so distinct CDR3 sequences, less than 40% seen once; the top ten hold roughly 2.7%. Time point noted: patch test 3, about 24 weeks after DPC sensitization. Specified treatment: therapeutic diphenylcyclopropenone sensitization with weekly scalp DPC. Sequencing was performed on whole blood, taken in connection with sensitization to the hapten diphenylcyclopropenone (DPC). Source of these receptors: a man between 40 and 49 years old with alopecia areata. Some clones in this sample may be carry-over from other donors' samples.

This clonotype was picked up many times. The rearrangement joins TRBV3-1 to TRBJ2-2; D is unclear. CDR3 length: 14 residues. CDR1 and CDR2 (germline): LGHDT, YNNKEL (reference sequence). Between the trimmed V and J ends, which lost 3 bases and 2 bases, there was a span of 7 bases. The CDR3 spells CASSQPINTGELFF. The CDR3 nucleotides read TGTGCCAGCAGCCAGCCCATTAACACCGGGGAGCTGTTTTTT.

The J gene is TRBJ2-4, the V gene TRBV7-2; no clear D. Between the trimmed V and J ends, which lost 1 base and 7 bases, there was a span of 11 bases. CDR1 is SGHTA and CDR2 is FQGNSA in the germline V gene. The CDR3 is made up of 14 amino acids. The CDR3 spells CASSLVDNPNIQYF. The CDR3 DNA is TGTGCCAGCAGCTTAGTCGACAACCCCAACATTCAGTACTTC.